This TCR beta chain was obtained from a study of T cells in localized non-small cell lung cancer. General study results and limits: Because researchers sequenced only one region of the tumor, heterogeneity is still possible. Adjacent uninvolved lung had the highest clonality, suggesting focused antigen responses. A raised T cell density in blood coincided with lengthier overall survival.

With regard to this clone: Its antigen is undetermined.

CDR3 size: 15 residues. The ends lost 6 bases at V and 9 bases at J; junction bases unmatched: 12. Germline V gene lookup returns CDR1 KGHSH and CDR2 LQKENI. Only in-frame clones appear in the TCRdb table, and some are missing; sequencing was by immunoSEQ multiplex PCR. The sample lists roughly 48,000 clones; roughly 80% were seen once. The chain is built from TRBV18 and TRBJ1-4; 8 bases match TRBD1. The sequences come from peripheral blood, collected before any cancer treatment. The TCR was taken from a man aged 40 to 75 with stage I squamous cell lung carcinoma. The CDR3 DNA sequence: TGTGCCAGCTCGCTCGGGACAGGATCGGAACAAAAACTGTTTTTT. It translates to CASSLGTGSEQKLFF.